A selection of T cell receptor beta chains follows, all from one sample in a study of monozygotic twins with inflammatory bowel disease. TCRdb re-called the 5' RACE reads and gives one entry per CDR3 protein, without DNA. This sample's table reports around 40,000 distinct CDR3 sequences. What was sequenced was blood. The receptors derive from a human donor with ulcerative colitis or Crohn's disease, or a healthy co-twin of an affected twin (not recorded which). CDR3s include the opening cysteine and the closing phenylalanine or tryptophan. Clone sizes are given selectively: once, few, many, or a class where the clone is expanded.

v_call,clone_size,cdr3_length,j_call,cdr3_aa
TRBV28,-,19,TRBJ2-1,CASSLPTSGGPRSYNEQFF
TRBV5-6,-,13,TRBJ2-7,CASSPTGAYEQYF
TRBV5-1,-,14,TRBJ1-5,CASSLGAVNQPQHF
TRBV7-2,-,15,TRBJ1-2,CASSPQTGTGSGYTF
TRBV7-8,-,14,TRBJ1-2,CASSARQGNYGYTF
TRBV7-2,-,16,TRBJ2-3,CASSAHPGQGADTQYF
TRBV30,-,12,TRBJ1-1,CAWSEDREQAFF
TRBV7-2,-,15,TRBJ2-3,CASSQGLGRSDTQYF
TRBV6-5,-,16,TRBJ2-7,CASSLQETSGHYEQYF
TRBV30,-,13,TRBJ1-3,CAWNGMAGNTIYF
TRBV28,-,15,TRBJ2-1,CASTRGGISYNEQFF
TRBV12-3/TRBV12-4,-,16,TRBJ1-3,CASSPPTTGAGNTIYF
TRBV10-2,-,15,TRBJ2-1,CASSSGGESYNEQFF
TRBV20-1,-,13,TRBJ2-3,CSASDGPWGTQYF
TRBV7-2,-,13,TRBJ1-1,CASSRGWDTEAFF
TRBV7-2,-,14,TRBJ1-5,CASSQGGGNQPQHF
TRBV5-5,-,15,TRBJ1-4,CASSLGSHRNEKLFF
TRBV6-6,-,13,TRBJ2-5,CASSSGIRETQYF
TRBV20-1,-,15,TRBJ2-3,CSAGMAAGSTDTQYF
TRBV6-1,-,15,TRBJ1-1,CASSPGWLRNTEAFF
TRBV20-1,-,16,TRBJ1-2,CSANPRGDTVNYGYTF
TRBV19,-,11,TRBJ1-2,CASGGDYGYTF
TRBV6-2/TRBV6-3,-,16,TRBJ2-7,CASSNRQVQVSYEQYF
TRBV9,-,15,TRBJ2-5,CASSVAAGEGETQYF
TRBV12-3/TRBV12-4,-,15,TRBJ2-2,CASSLRGQNTGELFF
TRBV7-3,-,14,TRBJ2-3,CASSLGLSTDTQYF
TRBV12-3/TRBV12-4,-,14,TRBJ1-6,CASRLVLAHSPLHF
TRBV27,-,14,TRBJ2-5,CASSLSRVTGSQYF
TRBV6-1,-,15,TRBJ1-4,CASSPEGTANEKLFF
TRBV4-1,-,16,TRBJ2-3,CASSQDRTSPWNTQYF
TRBV11-2,-,16,TRBJ2-1,CASSSGGSGVYNEQFF
TRBV7-9,-,12,TRBJ2-5,CASSSRKETQYF
TRBV7-2,medium-sized,16,TRBJ2-2,CASSLRLGTNTGELFF
TRBV5-1,-,14,TRBJ1-1,CASSQGQTNTEAFF
TRBV27,-,15,TRBJ2-1,CASSLGWSSYNELFF
TRBV10-3,-,14,TRBJ1-1,CAISDKGAGTEAFF